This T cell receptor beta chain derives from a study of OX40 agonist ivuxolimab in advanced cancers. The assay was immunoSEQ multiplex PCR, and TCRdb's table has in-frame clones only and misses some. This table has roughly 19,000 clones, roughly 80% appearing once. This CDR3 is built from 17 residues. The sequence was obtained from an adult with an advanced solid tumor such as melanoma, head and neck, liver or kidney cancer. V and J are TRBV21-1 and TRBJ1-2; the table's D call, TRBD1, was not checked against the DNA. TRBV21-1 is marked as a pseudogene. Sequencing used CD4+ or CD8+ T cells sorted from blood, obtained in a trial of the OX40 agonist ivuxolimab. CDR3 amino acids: CASSWRRAIQGNYGYTF. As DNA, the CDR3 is TGTGCCAGCAGCTGGCGAAGAGCTATACAGGGGAACTATGGCTACACCTTC.